This T cell receptor beta chain was identified during a study of blood T cell repertoires in COVID-19 (dated by TCRdb to 2020 to 2021). Turning to the overall study: The collaborator samples originated in the United States, Italy and Spain and spanned the acute and convalescent phases of COVID-19. The prospective study material was composed of cDNA or gDNA derived from T cells, B-cell-depleted T cells, or PBMCs. Deeply sampled blood TCRbeta repertoires from subjects exposed to, actively infected with, or recovered from COVID-19 were included in the dataset. A freely available public database, intended as a resource for researchers studying the immune response to SARS-CoV-2, is where the repertoires were released. The samples were drawn from two sources: the first 160 participants of the ongoing ImmuneRACE study, and 950 to 1,500 subjects contributed by 6 global collaborators. Sample metadata almost always included a de-identified subject ID, COVID-19 status, age in years and sex. Where available, HLA class I and class II types were taken from metadata supplied by the sample provider and were not determined by assay-based typing.

The immunoSEQ Assay, a bias-controlled multiplex PCR, was used to amplify TCRbeta CDR3 regions from genomic DNA. In the paper's pipeline: Nucleated cell counts per sample were estimated from amplification of reference gene primers within the assay. To quantify the absolute abundance of each unique TCRbeta CDR3 rearrangement, sequence reads were collapsed and filtered. For each sample, productive Simpson clonality was calculated as the square root of Simpson's diversity index across productive rearrangements. The immuneACCESS repertoire file appears here via TCRdb, limited to in-frame rearrangements. These files lack a portion of the clones; in checked studies, under half of the deficit traces to unresolved V genes, and the cause of the others is not known. The DNA was the basis for D and trimming; V, J and clone size are from that table. Recorded for this sample are roughly 250,000 clones; about 88% of them occurred a single time. The ten largest clones capture 2% to 2.5% of the sample.

Samples from volunteer blood donors who had recovered from COVID-19 were contributed by a second Seattle source. Each collaborating institution followed its own protocols to collect whole blood in K2EDTA tubes. For TCRbeta analysis, collaborator samples were shipped as frozen whole blood, as isolated PBMCs, or as DNA extracted from either sample type. What the authors observed across the whole study: The quantity of clinical and demographic metadata differed by source and by participant and was supplied without curation.

A note on this clone: The target of this receptor is not known. Base quality data are lacking; no much larger clone is found one base away.

The CDR3 holds 16 amino acids from the cysteine to the phenylalanine. Only the CDR3 part of the read is kept: 48 bases, read in frame from the first base. Here V drops 1 base and J drops 4 bases, and the junction holds 8 bases not matched to any gene. Based on the germline V gene (reference sequence), the CDR1 and CDR2 sequences are SEHNR and FQNEAQ. The chain is encoded by TRBV7-9 joined to TRBJ2-5, with 8 bases aligning to TRBD1. The sample comprised peripheral blood. This clonotype was obtained from a woman aged 40 to 50 who had recovered from COVID-19. The CDR3 here reads CASSLDRTGKGETQYF. DNA sequence: TGTGCCAGCAGCTTAGATAGGACAGGGAAAGGAGAGACCCAGTACTTC.